What follows is one TCR beta chain and its context. Antigen specificity is unknown. Germline-derived CDR1 and CDR2 are SGHDT and YYEEEE. V was shortened by 0 bases and J by 6 bases, with 4 bases between the two germline ends. The CDR3 loop spans 12 amino acids. The data stem from a study of graft-versus-host responses after intestinal transplantation. Libraries were prepared by immunoSEQ multiplex PCR; TCRdb keeps only in-frame clonotypes and omits some of them. The top ten hold approximately 0.18% of the sample, which has roughly 120,000 clones, approximately 90% seen once. Sequences were derived from unstimulated CD4+ T cells sorted from spleen or lymph node cells, sampled before intestinal transplant. J is TRBJ2-1 and V is TRBV5-6, with D uncertain. This sequence was found in a human donor who received an intestinal transplant. CDR3 nucleotides: TGTGCCAGCAGCTTGGTTCTCAATGAGCAGTTCTTC. Translation: CASSLVLNEQFF.